This entry concerns a single T cell receptor (delta chain). This clone has only a few counts. Its target antigen remains unknown. TCRdb has a much larger clone's protein, which differs at residue 7 from the translation of this DNA, likely because of a read error; what is shown is the protein translated from the DNA. CDR1 is given as TVYSNPD and CDR2 as GDNSRS, both from the germline V gene (reference sequence). The cysteine opens and the phenylalanine closes a CDR3 of 17 amino acids. The entry retains the CDR3 DNA only, 51 bases that are in frame from base 1. The V end gives up 1 base and the J end 0 bases, leaving 14 bases in the junction not matched to a gene. This specimen comes from a study of γδ T cells in repeated Plasmodium falciparum infection listed by TCRdb under 2021. Background on the whole study: Malian children exposed to intense seasonal malaria transmission were enrolled in the natural-infection arm and compared with Australian children matched for age and gender. Four controlled human malaria infections were administered to about 5 malaria-naive U.S. adults over around 640 days by bites from P. falciparum NF54-infected Anopheles stephensi mosquitoes. Controlled-infection subjects were sampled at baseline, immediately before selected infections, and 21 days after each infection. Malian gammadelta TCR repertoires were analysed cross-sectionally in periods with no transmission and longitudinally across episodes of acute febrile malaria. In the study, the shaping of the human gammadelta T cell repertoire by repeated Plasmodium falciparum infection was examined using natural infection in Mali and controlled human malaria infection. The paper as a whole reports these results and caveats: Across time and infection, the Vgamma9/Vdelta2+ TCR repertoires showed a highly stable polyclonal makeup, with many TCRgamma sequences overlapping between individuals. Repeated controlled infections appeared to drive waves of new clonotype selection in Vdelta2-negative, largely Vdelta1+, gammadelta TCR repertoires. Compared with the repertoires of Australian children, the Vdelta2-negative gammadelta TCR repertoires of Malian children appeared more clonally expanded, less diverse and less shared. The controlled-infection cohort was small, limiting analysis of inter-individual variability in gammadelta T cell responses. Generalizability was limited because the Malian cohort came from a small rural village made up predominantly of one ethnic group.

The library came from multiplex PCR. Sequencing was carried out with an Illumina MiSeq. From each sorted gammadelta T cell sample, both TCR gamma (TRG) and TCR delta (TRD) chains were sequenced. Concerning the study's data processing: The repertoire analyses used clonotype tree plots, the accumulated frequency of the top 20 clonotypes, and diversity index (DI) and D75 metrics. TCRdb recomputed clones from the public reads with CATT; identical DNA rows were then combined. These V and J calls derive from TCRdb rather than the authors' analysis. Present in this sample are roughly 50,000 delta-chain clones, about 1.5% of which were seen just once. The top ten clonotypes cover over 7% of the sample. For bulk TCR repertoire analysis, Vgamma9/Vdelta2+ and Vdelta2-negative gammadelta T cell populations were flow-sorted out of peripheral blood mononuclear cells.

The chain couples TRDV3 to TRDJ1, with 7 junctional bases fitting TRDD3. This sequence originates from a pool of human donors (malaria-infected and uninfected, not separated). Specimen: gamma-delta T cells from blood. The DNA sequence reads TGTGCCTTTAAAGGACTGGGGAGGGGTGGGTACACCGATAAACTCATCTTT. This encodes CAFKGLGRGGYTDKLIF.